These 27 T cell receptor beta chains came from one sample sequenced in a study of T cell repertoires in cytomegalovirus infection. TCRdb re-called the reads with MiXCR, one entry per CDR3 protein. The sample includes around 180,000 distinct CDR3 sequences, approximately 20% seen only once; the top ten take roughly 2.9%. Source material: PBMCs. These receptors all stem from a human donor in good health (CMV status not recorded). Some clones in this sample may be carry-over from other donors' samples.

This chain joins TRBV28 and TRBJ2-3, with D unresolved. CDR3 length equals 14 residues. The germline gives CDR1 MDHEN, CDR2 SYDVKM. V was pared by 6 bases and J by 0 bases, with 10 bases between. CDR3 coding DNA: TGTGCCAGCAGAAGGCAGTGGAGCACAGATACGCAGTATTTT. Translation: CASRRQWSTDTQYF.

This clonotype was seen more than once but under ten times. The J gene is TRBJ2-3, the V gene TRBV20-1, with 12 bases aligning to TRBD2. V trimming: 6 bases; J trimming: 9 bases; junction bases outside the gene matches: 10. This CDR3 comprises 14 residues. Germline V gives CDR1 DFQATT, CDR2 SNEGSKA (reference sequence). The CDR3 DNA reads TGCAGTGCCATACTAGCGGGAGGACTTCCCACGCAGTATTTT. Translation: CSAILAGGLPTQYF.

This clonotype has more than one count but fewer than ten. The chain joins TRBV7-6 to TRBJ1-3, with 8 bases aligning to TRBD1. The trim removed 1 base at V and 1 base at J, leaving 12 bases unmatched. CDR1 and CDR2 (germline): SGHVS, FNYEAQ. The CDR3 is made up of 19 amino acids. This CDR3 reads CASSLGGEGQGASGNTIYF. In nucleotides, the CDR3 is TGTGCCAGCAGCTTAGGAGGGGAAGGACAGGGCGCATCTGGAAACACCATATATTTT.

The gene calls are TRBV29-1 and TRBJ2-2; 8 positions match TRBD1. The CDR3 is 13 residues long. V lost 6 bases and J lost 5; bases outside the gene matches: 5. The V gene's germline CDR1 is SQVTM and CDR2 ANQGSEA. The CDR3 spells CSVGTGGTGELFF. DNA for the CDR3: TGCAGCGTGGGGACAGGCGGAACCGGGGAGCTGTTTTTT.

In its sample, this clonotype was seen a few times. The chain is built from TRBV30 and TRBJ2-1; TRBD2 aligns across 9 bases. Germline V gene lookup returns CDR1 GTSNPN and CDR2 SVGIG (reference sequence). V lost 8 bases to trimming and J lost 2 bases; unmatched junction nucleotides: 10. The CDR3 runs 15 residues. DNA of the CDR3: TGTGCCGGTACGGGCGGGAGGGCCACCTACAATGAGCAGTTCTTC. Amino acids: CAGTGGRATYNEQFF.

In this sample, this clonotype turned up a few times. The chain has TRBV2 and TRBJ2-5; the D is unclear. This CDR3 has 14 residues. Trimming took off 9 bases at V and 2 bases at J, with 16 bases between the two ends. Germline-derived CDR1 and CDR2 are SNHLY and FYNNEI. This chain's CDR3 is CARASGLNQETQYF. CDR3 sequence (DNA): TGTGCCAGGGCGTCCGGTCTCAATCAAGAGACCCAGTACTTC.

A few counts support this clonotype. V is TRBV24-1 and J is TRBJ2-1, with TRBD2 as a possible D gene (6 bases). In germline, CDR1 is KGHDR, CDR2 SFDVKD. The CDR3 totals 18 residues. Trimming took off 1 base at V and 0 bases at J, with 15 bases between the two ends. CDR3 DNA sequence: TGTGCCACCAGTGATTTCCGGGTAGCGGAGAGCTCCTACAATGAGCAGTTCTTC. Translating it yields CATSDFRVAESSYNEQFF.

In its sample, this clonotype was seen a few times. The chain is built from TRBV30 and TRBJ1-2; the match to TRBD1 covers 8 bases. J gave up 10 bases and V 3 bases, and 13 bases lay outside the gene matches. Germline V gene sequence: CDR1 GTSNPN, CDR2 SVGIG (reference sequence). This CDR3 comprises 14 residues. The CDR3 sequence is CAWRYPGGLYFYTF. CDR3 DNA: TGTGCCTGGAGATACCCAGGGGGCCTCTATTTCTACACCTTC.

The rearrangement links TRBV19 to TRBJ1-5; D is ambiguous. The CDR3 sequence is 14 residues long. Germline CDR1 and CDR2: LNHDA and SQIVND (reference sequence). Trimming took 7 bases from V and 3 from J, leaving 13 bases between them. CDR3 in DNA: TGTGCCAGTACGGAGAACTCTAACAATCAGCCCCAGCATTTT. It codes for CASTENSNNQPQHF.

This clonotype was seen at least ten times. The chain has TRBV12-3 or TRBV12-4 and TRBJ2-7; D possibly corresponds to TRBD1 (6 bases). CDR3 length: 11 amino acids. Deletions cut 7 bases from V and 6 bases from J, with 10 bases between. DNA of the CDR3: TGTGCCAGCACAGGGGATCTCGAGCAGTACTTC. Its protein is CASTGDLEQYF.

This clonotype appeared once. A much larger clone differs by one base, so this may be a read error. The rearrangement joins TRBV14 to TRBJ2-5; no definite D call. The V gene lost 4 bases and the J gene lost 4 bases, with 16 bases spanning the gap. Germline lookup yields CDR1 SGHDN and CDR2 FVKESK. This CDR3 contains 15 residues. In nucleotides, the CDR3 is TGTGCCAGCAGCCCAGGAATGGGCGCCGGAGAGACCCAGTACTTC. As protein: CASSPGMGAGETQYF.

The chain links TRBV28 to TRBJ2-7; 8 bases are shared with TRBD1. The V segment lost 5 bases and the J segment 3 bases; nucleotides outside the gene matches: 12. CDR1 MDHEN and CDR2 SYDVKM come from the germline V gene. The CDR3 sequence is 16 residues long. CDR3 nucleotides: TGTGCCAGCAGTACCGGGTCCAGAGGACAGGGCTACGAGCAGTACTTC. This translates into CASSTGSRGQGYEQYF.

This chain uses TRBV20-1 with TRBJ2-1; no reliable D call. The CDR3 spans 11 residues. V gave up 3 bases and J gave up 15 bases, with 15 bases separating them. The V gene's germline CDR1 is DFQATT and CDR2 SNEGSKA (reference sequence). The CDR3: CSASLGPRPFF. The CDR3 region has the DNA TGCAGTGCTAGCCTTGGGCCCCGTCCGTTCTTC.

CDR3 sequence (DNA): TGCAGTGCTAGAGATCTCGGGACAGGGGGGACATATGAGCAGTTCTTC. This translates into CSARDLGTGGTYEQFF. This sequence joins TRBV20-1 and TRBJ2-1, with TRBD1 matching 11 bases. CDR3 length: 16 residues. Germline V gene sequence: CDR1 DFQATT, CDR2 SNEGSKA (reference sequence). The junction had 9 bases not matched to a gene; V was cut back by 0 bases and J by 8 bases.

This clonotype was counted ten times or more. The rearrangement uses TRBV5-1 and TRBJ1-2; TRBD1 is a possible D gene (5 bases). From germline, CDR1 is SGHRS and CDR2 YFSETQ. V was cut by 0 bases and J by 6 bases, with 9 bases left in between. The CDR3 is 13 amino acids. CDR3 sequence reads: CASSLDRPNGYTF. The CDR3 nucleotides read TGCGCCAGCAGCTTGGACAGGCCCAATGGCTACACCTTC.

The J gene is TRBJ2-2, the V gene TRBV7-2; unclear D gene. The V gene lost 2 bases and the J gene lost 5 bases, with 12 bases spanning the gap. The CDR3 runs to 15 residues. CDR1 and CDR2 (germline): SGHTA, FQGNSA. The CDR3 here is CASSLTRNPTGELFF. The CDR3 DNA sequence: TGTGCCAGCAGCTTAACCCGCAACCCGACCGGGGAGCTGTTTTTT.

This clonotype was recorded a few times. The chain couples TRBV7-3 to TRBJ2-2; D might be TRBD2 (5 bases). The V end lost 5 bases, the J end lost 6 bases, and 10 bases lay between the germline ends. There are 13 residues in the CDR3. In germline, CDR1 is SGHTA, CDR2 FQGTGA. CDR3 nucleotides: TGTGCCAGCAGCGGTAGAGGGTCCGGGGAGCTGTTTTTT. Translated, it gives CASSGRGSGELFF.

This rearrangement joins TRBV4-1 to TRBJ2-7; TRBD1 matches at 7 bases. CDR1 and CDR2 from the germline V gene are MGHRA and YSYEKL. The CDR3 loop spans 15 amino acids. V shed 5 bases, J shed 6 bases, and the junction held 13 bases outside the gene matches. The CDR3 DNA follows: TGCGCCAGCAGCTTCTCGCGTGGACAGGAGTCCGAGCAGTACTTC. Translation: CASSFSRGQESEQYF.

The chain carries TRBV29-1 and TRBJ1-1; no reliable D call. Trimming took off 0 bases at V and 1 base at J, with 9 bases between the two ends. Looked up from germline, CDR1 is SQVTM and CDR2 is ANQGSEA. This CDR3 contains 14 residues. This chain's CDR3 is CSVEEGSGNTEAFF. CDR3 DNA: TGCAGCGTTGAAGAGGGGTCGGGGAACACTGAAGCTTTCTTT.

This chain joins TRBV28 and TRBJ2-7; either TRBD1 or TRBD2 may fit D (7 bases each). This CDR3 has 13 amino acids. Germline V gene lookup returns CDR1 MDHEN and CDR2 SYDVKM. V shed 7 bases and J shed 5 bases, with 15 bases lying between them. CDR3 region: CASNQGGVDEQYF. The CDR3 DNA reads as TGTGCCAGCAACCAGGGGGGGGTGGACGAGCAGTACTTC.

In this sample, this clonotype turned up many times. V and J are TRBV7-6 and TRBJ1-1, with D tentatively TRBD1 (5 bases). Germline lookup yields CDR1 SGHVS and CDR2 FNYEAQ. Trimming took 1 base from V and 4 from J, leaving 10 bases between them. The CDR3 runs to 14 residues. DNA of the CDR3: TGTGCCAGCAGCTTAGGGGGGGGGACCACTGAAGCTTTCTTT. Residues: CASSLGGGTTEAFF.

This clonotype was detected a few times. The chain links TRBV23-1 to TRBJ2-1; 14 bases line up with TRBD2. TRBV23-1 is marked as an open reading frame, function uncertain. V dropped 5 bases and J dropped 0; count of bases not matched to a gene: 6. The CDR3 sequence is 18 residues long. The CDR3 sequence is CASSSRLAGGSSYNEQFF. CDR3 nucleotides: TGCGCCAGCAGTTCTAGACTAGCGGGAGGGAGCTCCTACAATGAGCAGTTCTTC.

This chain uses TRBV5-1 with TRBJ2-7, with TRBD1 as a possible D gene (5 bases). CDR3 length: 17 residues. Germline assignment: CDR1 SGHRS and CDR2 YFSETQ. V was shortened by 0 bases and J by 0 bases, with 16 bases between the two germline ends. As DNA, the CDR3 is TGCGCCAGCAGCTTGGGGATACAGGCCTCTAGCTCCTACGAGCAGTACTTC. It translates to CASSLGIQASSSYEQYF.

This clonotype turned up a few times. The rearrangement uses TRBV7-9 and TRBJ1-4; D not certain. This CDR3 spans 15 amino acids. Trimming left V 5 bases short and J 7 bases short, with 17 bases between. Germline V gene data show CDR1 as SEHNR and CDR2 as FQNEAQ (reference sequence). For the CDR3, the DNA is TGTGCCAGCAGCCCTAGGGCAGGCGGCCGTGAAAAACTGTTTTTT. Translation gives CASSPRAGGREKLFF.

The sample holds a few counts of this clonotype. The V and J genes are TRBV12-3 or TRBV12-4 and TRBJ2-1, with 16 bases fitting TRBD2. V was clipped by 3 bases and J by 9 bases; unmatched bases: 5. The CDR3 is 16 residues long. CDR3 sequence (DNA): TGTGCCAGCAGTTTCGGGACTAGCGGGAGGGGAGGTGAGCAGTTCTTC. Protein: CASSFGTSGRGGEQFF.

The chain carries TRBV19 and TRBJ1-1; D is unresolved. Germline loops: CDR1 LNHDA, CDR2 SQIVND (reference sequence). This CDR3 spans 11 amino acids. Trimming pared 3 bases from V and 4 bases from J, leaving 3 bases between. The CDR3 DNA follows: TGTGCCAGTAGTATTGCCACTGAAGCTTTCTTT. Translating gives CASSIATEAFF.

The V and J genes are TRBV6-5 and TRBJ1-5, with 8 positions matching TRBD1. The CDR3 sequence is 15 residues long. V shed 6 bases and J 1 base; nucleotides not matched to a gene: 5. Germline V gene data show CDR1 as MNHEY and CDR2 as SVGAGI. CDR3 region: CASRRTGLSNQPQHF. Here the CDR3 DNA reads TGTGCCAGCAGACGGACAGGGCTGAGCAATCAGCCCCAGCATTTT.